The clone carrying this T cell receptor (beta chain) showed up just a few times. This entry comes from a study of identical twins. CDR3 size: 12 residues. Trimming stripped 3 bases from V and 1 base from J, with 4 bases between. Germline V CDR1 and CDR2: SGHVT, SQSDAQ. Template switching introduced a universal primer site, and the cDNA bore unique molecular identifiers. MiXCR, applied by TCRdb to the 5' RACE reads, yields one record per CDR3 protein. The top ten hold approximately 1.6% of the sample, which has about 700,000 distinct CDR3 sequences, 6% to 6.5% seen once. The origin of this receptor is a man between 18 and 35 years old in good health. The genes are TRBV7-4 and TRBJ2-7; D uncertain. Sequences were obtained from naive T cells sorted from blood. This CDR3 is CASSFRSYEQYV. Here the CDR3 DNA reads TGTGCCAGCAGCTTCCGTTCCTACGAGCAGTACGTC.